This T cell receptor beta chain was sequenced for a study of blood T cell repertoires in COVID-19. From germline, CDR1 is MNHEY and CDR2 SVGAGI. V was pared by 7 bases and J by 5 bases, with 14 bases between. CDR3 length equals 13 residues. In the original workflow: Reference gene primer amplification gave nucleated cell count estimates. Sequencing used immunoSEQ multiplex PCR; TCRdb keeps in-frame clones, though not all of them. For V, J and clone size, that table is used; D and trimming come from the DNA. Among around 150,000 clones listed, around four fifths were seen once. The sample taken for sequencing was peripheral blood. The receptor comes from a woman at least 80 years old with active or convalescent COVID-19. The V call is TRBV6-5, the J call TRBJ1-2, with D tentatively TRBD1 (6 bases). CDR3 loop: CASTKGGGYGYTF. CDR3 bases: TGTGCCAGCACCAAGGGAGGGGGATATGGCTACACCTTC.